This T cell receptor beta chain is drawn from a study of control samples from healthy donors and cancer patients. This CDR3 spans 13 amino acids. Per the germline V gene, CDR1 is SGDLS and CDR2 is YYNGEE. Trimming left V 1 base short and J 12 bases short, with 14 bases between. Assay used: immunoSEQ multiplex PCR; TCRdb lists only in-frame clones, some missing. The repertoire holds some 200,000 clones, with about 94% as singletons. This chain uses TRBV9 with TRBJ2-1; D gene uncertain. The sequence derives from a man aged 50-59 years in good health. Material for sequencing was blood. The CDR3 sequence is CASSVNEGWRQFF. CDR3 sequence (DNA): TGTGCCAGCAGCGTAAATGAAGGGTGGAGGCAGTTCTTC.